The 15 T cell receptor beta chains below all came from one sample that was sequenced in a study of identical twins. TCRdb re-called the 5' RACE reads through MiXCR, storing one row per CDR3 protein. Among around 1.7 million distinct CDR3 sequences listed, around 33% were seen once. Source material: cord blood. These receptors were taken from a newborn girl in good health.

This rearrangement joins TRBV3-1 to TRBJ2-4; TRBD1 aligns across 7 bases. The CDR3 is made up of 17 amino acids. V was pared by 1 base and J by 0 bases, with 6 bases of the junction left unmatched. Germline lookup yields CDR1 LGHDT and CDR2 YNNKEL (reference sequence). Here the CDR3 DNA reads TGTGCCAGCAGCCAAGGGACAGGTGTACTAGCCAAAAACATTCAGTACTTC. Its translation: CASSQGTGVLAKNIQYF.

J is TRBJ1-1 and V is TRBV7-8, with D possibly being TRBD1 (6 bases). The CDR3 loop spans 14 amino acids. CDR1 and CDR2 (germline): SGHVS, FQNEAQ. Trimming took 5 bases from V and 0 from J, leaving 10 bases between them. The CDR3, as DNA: TGTGCCAGCAGCAGACAGGTTATGAACACTGAAGCTTTCTTT. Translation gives CASSRQVMNTEAFF. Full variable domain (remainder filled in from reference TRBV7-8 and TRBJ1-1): GAGVSQSPRYKVAKRGQDVALRCDPISGHVSLFWYQQALGQGPEFLTYFQNEAQLDKSGLPSDRFFAERPEGSVSTLKIQRTQQEDSAVYLCASSRQVMNTEAFFGQGTRLTVV.

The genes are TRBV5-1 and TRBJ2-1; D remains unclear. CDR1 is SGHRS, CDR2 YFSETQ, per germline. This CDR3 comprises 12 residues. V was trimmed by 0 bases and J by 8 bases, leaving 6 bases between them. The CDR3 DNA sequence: TGCGCCAGCAGCTTGGAGTTCCATGAGCAGTTCTTC. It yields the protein CASSLEFHEQFF.

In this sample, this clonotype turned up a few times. The CDR3 spells CASSPDRGNFQPQHF. The DNA of the CDR3 is TGTGCCAGCTCACCGGACAGGGGGAATTTTCAGCCCCAGCATTTT. The rearrangement links TRBV18 to TRBJ1-5, with TRBD1 matching 10 bases. J lost 6 bases, V lost 3 bases, and 5 bases had no gene match. CDR1 KGHSH and CDR2 LQKENI come from the germline V gene. The CDR3 runs to 15 residues.

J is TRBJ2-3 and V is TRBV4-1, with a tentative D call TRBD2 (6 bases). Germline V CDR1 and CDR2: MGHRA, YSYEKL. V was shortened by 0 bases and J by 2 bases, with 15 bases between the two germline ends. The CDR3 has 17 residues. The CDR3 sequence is CASSQDPRGPLTDTQYF. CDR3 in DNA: TGCGCCAGCAGCCAAGATCCGCGGGGTCCCCTCACAGATACGCAGTATTTT.

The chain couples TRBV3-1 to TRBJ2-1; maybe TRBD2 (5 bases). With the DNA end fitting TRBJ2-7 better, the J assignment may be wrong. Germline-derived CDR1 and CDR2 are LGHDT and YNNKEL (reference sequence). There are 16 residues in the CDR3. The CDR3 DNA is TGTGCCAGCAGCCAAGAAGGAGGACTGATCTACAATGAGCAGTACTTC. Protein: CASSQEGGLIYNEQYF.

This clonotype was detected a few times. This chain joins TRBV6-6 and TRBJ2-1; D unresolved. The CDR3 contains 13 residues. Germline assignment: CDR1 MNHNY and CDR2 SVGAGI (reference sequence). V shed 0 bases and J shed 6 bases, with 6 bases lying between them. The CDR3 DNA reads TGTGCCAGCAGTTACTCGATAGCCAATGAGCAGTTCTTC. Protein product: CASSYSIANEQFF.

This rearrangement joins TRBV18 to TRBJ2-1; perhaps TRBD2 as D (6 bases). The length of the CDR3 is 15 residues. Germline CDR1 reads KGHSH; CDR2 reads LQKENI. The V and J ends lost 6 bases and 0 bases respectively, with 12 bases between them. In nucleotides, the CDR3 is TGTGCCAGCTCCCTAGCGTGGCGCTCCTACAATGAGCAGTTCTTC. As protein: CASSLAWRSYNEQFF.

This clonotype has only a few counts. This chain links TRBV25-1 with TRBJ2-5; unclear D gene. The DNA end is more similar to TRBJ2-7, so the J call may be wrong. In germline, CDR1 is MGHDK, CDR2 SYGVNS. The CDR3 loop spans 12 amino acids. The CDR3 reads CASSDLPYEQYF. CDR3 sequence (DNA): TGTGCCAGCAGTGACCTCCCATACGAGCAGTACTTC.

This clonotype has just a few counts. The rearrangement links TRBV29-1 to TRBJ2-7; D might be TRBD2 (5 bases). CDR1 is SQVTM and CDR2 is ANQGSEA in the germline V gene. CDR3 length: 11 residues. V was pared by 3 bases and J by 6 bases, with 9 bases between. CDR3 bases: TGCAGCGTTGATCGGGGTGGCGAGCAGTACTTC. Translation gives CSVDRGGEQYF.

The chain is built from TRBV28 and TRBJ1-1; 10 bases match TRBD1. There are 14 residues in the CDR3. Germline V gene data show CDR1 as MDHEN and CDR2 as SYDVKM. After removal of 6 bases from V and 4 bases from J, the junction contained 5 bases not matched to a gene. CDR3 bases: TGTGCCAGCAGCTCCGGGGACAGGGGCACTGAAGCTTTCTTT. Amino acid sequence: CASSSGDRGTEAFF.

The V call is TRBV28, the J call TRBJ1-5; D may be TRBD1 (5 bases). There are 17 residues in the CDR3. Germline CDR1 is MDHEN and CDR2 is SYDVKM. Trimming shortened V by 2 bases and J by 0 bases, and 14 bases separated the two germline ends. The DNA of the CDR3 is TGTGCCAGCAGTTTAACAGGCCTCCATTATAGCAATCAGCCCCAGCATTTT. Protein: CASSLTGLHYSNQPQHF.

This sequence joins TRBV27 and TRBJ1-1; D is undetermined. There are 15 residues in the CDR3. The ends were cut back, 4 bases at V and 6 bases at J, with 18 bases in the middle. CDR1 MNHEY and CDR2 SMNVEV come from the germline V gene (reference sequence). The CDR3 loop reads CASSSSTGKIAEAFF. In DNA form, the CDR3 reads TGTGCCAGCAGTTCCTCTACTGGGAAAATAGCTGAAGCTTTCTTT.

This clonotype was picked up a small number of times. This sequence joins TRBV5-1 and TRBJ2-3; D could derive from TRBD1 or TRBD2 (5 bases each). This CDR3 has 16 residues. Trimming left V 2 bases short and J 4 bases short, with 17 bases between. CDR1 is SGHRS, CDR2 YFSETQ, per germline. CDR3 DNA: TGCGCCAGCAGCTTTTCACGGGCAGGGCGGGCAGATACGCAGTATTTT. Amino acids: CASSFSRAGRADTQYF.

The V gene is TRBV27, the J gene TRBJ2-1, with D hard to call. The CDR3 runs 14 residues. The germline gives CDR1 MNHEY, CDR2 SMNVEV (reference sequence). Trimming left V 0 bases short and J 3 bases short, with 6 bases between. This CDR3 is CASSLSVFYNEQFF. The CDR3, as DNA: TGTGCCAGCAGTTTATCAGTCTTCTACAATGAGCAGTTCTTC.